Listed here are 23 T cell receptor beta chains from one sample, sequenced in a study of blood T cell repertoires in COVID-19. Clones were sequenced by immunoSEQ multiplex PCR, and TCRdb holds only the in-frame ones, with some missing. Of 100,000 or so clones detected, 70% to 90% appear once; the ten largest clones hold 2%. The sequencing input was peripheral blood. The receptors originated from a man in his fifties with active COVID-19.

J is TRBJ1-4 and V is TRBV7-2; perhaps TRBD1 as D (6 bases). The germline gives CDR1 SGHTA, CDR2 FQGNSA. V was pared by 3 bases and J by 11 bases, with 13 bases between. The CDR3 is 13 residues long. For the CDR3, the DNA is TGTGCCAGCAGCTTCAGGGGAACAAGGAAACTGTTTTTT. Translation: CASSFRGTRKLFF.

This clone appeared a single time. The chain combines TRBV5-1 with TRBJ1-1, with D possibly matching TRBD1 (6 bases). Germline V gives CDR1 SGHRS, CDR2 YFSETQ. The CDR3 is made up of 14 amino acids. V was trimmed by 8 bases and J by 1 base, leaving 15 bases between them. The CDR3: CASFKGVENTEAFF. CDR3 nucleotide sequence: TGCGCCAGTTTCAAGGGGGTCGAGAACACTGAAGCTTTCTTT.

This sequence joins TRBV6-1 and TRBJ2-7, with D maybe TRBD1 (6 bases). V was trimmed by 6 bases and J by 2 bases, leaving 17 bases between them. The CDR3 sequence is 15 residues long. Looked up from germline, CDR1 is MNHNS and CDR2 is SASEGT. CDR3 sequence (DNA): TGTGCCAGCAGCTCTAGACAGGACGCTCCCTACGAGCAGTACTTC. This sequence encodes CASSSRQDAPYEQYF.

This chain links TRBV2 with TRBJ1-6, with 8 bases lining up with TRBD1. Germline V gene data show CDR1 as SNHLY and CDR2 as FYNNEI. The junction had 6 bases not matched to a gene; V was cut back by 7 bases and J by 7 bases. This CDR3 has 14 residues. The CDR3 is CASTRTGLNSPLHF. The DNA of the CDR3 is TGTGCCAGCACTCGGACAGGGTTGAATTCACCCCTCCACTTT.

This clone was detected only once. The CDR3 nucleotides read TGTGCCAGCAGTTATGACCGCGGGGAGACTGAAGCTTTCTTT. Protein sequence: CASSYDRGETEAFF. J is TRBJ1-1 and V is TRBV6-6; D not certain. The length of the CDR3 is 14 residues. V was clipped by 3 bases and J by 5 bases, with 13 bases between them. Germline lookup yields CDR1 MNHNY and CDR2 SVGAGI (reference sequence).

This chain uses TRBV3-1 (or the pseudogene TRBV3-2) with TRBJ2-1, with 7 positions matching TRBD2. This CDR3 is built from 15 residues. V gave up 5 bases and J gave up 8 bases; unmatched junction bases: 12. Germline V gene data show CDR1 as LGHDT and CDR2 as YNNKEL (reference sequence). Written as DNA, the CDR3 is TGTGCCAGCAGCACGAGCGGGGCTGTCGGCGATGAGCAGTTCTTC. Translating gives CASSTSGAVGDEQFF.

The V and J genes are TRBV12-3 or TRBV12-4 and TRBJ2-5; D call uncertain. V dropped 6 bases and J dropped 4 bases, with 9 bases sitting between them. CDR3 length: 12 amino acids. The chain's CDR3 is CASSFIVETQYF. The CDR3 DNA reads as TGTGCCAGCAGCTTTATCGTAGAGACCCAGTACTTC.

In this sample, this clone turned up many times. This chain uses TRBV7-9 with TRBJ2-3; TRBD2 agrees at 9 bases. The CDR3 extends over 17 amino acids. Losses at the gene ends were 2 bases for V and 2 bases for J; bases not matched to a gene: 8. Germline V lookup: CDR1 SEHNR, CDR2 FQNEAQ (reference sequence). CDR3 nucleotide sequence: TGTGCCAGCAGCTTATTATGGGCGGGGGGGTTCACAGATACGCAGTATTTT. This translates into CASSLLWAGGFTDTQYF.

The CDR3 reads CASSQDPRTQYF. CDR3 bases: TGTGCCAGCAGCCAAGATCCCCGGACCCAGTACTTC. J is TRBJ2-5 and V is TRBV3-1 (or the pseudogene TRBV3-2); no clear D gene. Germline CDR1 LGHDT, CDR2 YNNKEL (reference sequence). The germline V and J ends were trimmed by 0 bases and 7 bases, with 6 bases remaining between them. The CDR3 is 12 residues long.

J is TRBJ2-5 and V is TRBV5-5, with D tentatively TRBD1 (6 bases). The CDR3 extends over 14 amino acids. Trimming shortened V by 0 bases and J by 2 bases, and 8 bases separated the two germline ends. Germline values: CDR1 SGHKS, CDR2 YYEKEE (reference sequence). CDR3 sequence: CASSLAGQQETQYF. The CDR3 DNA follows: TGTGCCAGCAGCTTGGCAGGACAGCAAGAGACCCAGTACTTC.

V and J are TRBV4-1 and TRBJ2-7; TRBD2 matches 7 bases. The CDR3 is 15 residues long. With 4 bases clipped from V and 3 bases from J, the junction kept 9 bases outside the gene matches. Germline CDR1 and CDR2: MGHRA and YSYEKL. As DNA, the CDR3 is TGCGCCAGCAGCCTGGAACTAGCGCCAATCTACGAGCAGTACTTC. Amino acids: CASSLELAPIYEQYF.

V and J are TRBV7-7 and TRBJ2-3; tentative D call: TRBD2 (6 bases). The V end was cut by 1 base, the J end by 6 bases, with 11 bases between. The CDR3 spans 14 residues. CDR1 SSHAT and CDR2 FNYEAQ come from the germline V gene (reference sequence). The CDR3 loop is CASSLEGRGDTQYF. Here the CDR3 DNA reads TGTGCCAGCAGCTTAGAGGGCCGGGGGGATACGCAGTATTTT.

V and J are TRBV4-1 and TRBJ2-7; the match to TRBD1 covers 8 bases. Germline CDR1 is MGHRA and CDR2 is YSYEKL. With 4 bases clipped from V and 4 bases from J, the junction kept 9 bases outside the gene matches. The CDR3 runs 15 residues. CDR3 residues: CASSRLWDRIYEQYF. CDR3 bases: TGCGCCAGCAGCCGACTGTGGGACAGGATTTACGAGCAGTACTTC.

This rearrangement joins TRBV6-1 to TRBJ1-2, with 10 bases that match TRBD1. V was clipped by 2 bases and J by 6 bases; unmatched bases: 3. The CDR3 covers 14 residues. Per germline, CDR1 MNHNS and CDR2 SASEGT. CDR3 residues: CASSERQGADGYTF. In nucleotides, the CDR3 is TGTGCCAGCAGTGAACGACAGGGGGCGGATGGCTACACCTTC.

This clone has only one observation. The V gene is TRBV10-3, the J gene TRBJ2-3; 9 nucleotides match TRBD2. Germline V gene data show CDR1 as ENHRY and CDR2 as SYGVKD. The CDR3 sequence is 13 residues long. Trimming took 8 bases from V and 5 from J; bases not matched to a gene: 5. CDR3 region: CAIRSGGGDTQYF. The CDR3, as DNA: TGTGCCATCCGTAGCGGGGGTGGAGATACGCAGTATTTT.

This chain links TRBV27 with TRBJ2-3; 8 nucleotides align to TRBD2. Germline V gene lookup returns CDR1 MNHEY and CDR2 SMNVEV (reference sequence). The CDR3 extends over 14 amino acids. V shed 8 bases, J shed 7 bases, and the junction held 11 bases outside the gene matches. CDR3 amino acids: CASGKTGLGNTQYF. DNA of the CDR3: TGTGCCAGCGGGAAAACGGGACTAGGAAATACGCAGTATTTT.

This clone appeared a few times. The genes are TRBV3-1 (or the pseudogene TRBV3-2) and TRBJ2-1; possibly TRBD2 for D (5 bases). Per the germline V gene, CDR1 is LGHDT and CDR2 is YNNKEL (reference sequence). With 4 bases removed from V and 10 bases from J, the gap between germline ends came to 14 bases. The CDR3 sequence is 13 residues long. CDR3 sequence reads: CASSLATGREQFF. DNA of the CDR3: TGTGCCAGCAGCCTAGCGACTGGTAGAGAGCAGTTCTTC.

This chain links TRBV18 with TRBJ1-4; 10 nucleotides match TRBD1. V lost 3 bases to trimming and J lost 0 bases; unmatched junction nucleotides: 4. The CDR3 loop spans 17 amino acids. The germline V gene has CDR1 KGHSH and CDR2 LQKENI. CDR3 residues: CASSPLGQGATNEKLFF. Written as DNA, the CDR3 is TGTGCCAGCTCACCCCTTGGACAGGGGGCAACTAATGAAAAACTGTTTTTT.

The chain uses TRBV12-2 and TRBJ2-3; the table's D call of TRBD2 was not tested on the DNA. TRBV12-2 is a known pseudogene. This CDR3 has 19 amino acids. DNA for the CDR3: TGTGCAAGTCGCTTAGCCAGGCTAGCGGGGGCCGAGGGGACAGATACGCAGTATTTT. It yields the protein CASRLARLAGAEGTDTQYF.

The V and J genes are TRBV7-2 and TRBJ2-7; TRBD2 is a possible D gene (6 bases). Trimming removed 1 base at V and 1 base at J, with 8 bases between. The CDR3 runs 14 residues. Germline assignment: CDR1 SGHTA and CDR2 FQGNSA. In DNA, the CDR3 is TGTGCCAGCAGCTTAGATGGGGGGTCCTACGAGCAGTACTTC. Residues: CASSLDGGSYEQYF.

On this clone itself: The germline gene is not matched at one end of the junction; a read error may be the cause. The chain links TRBV7-2 to TRBJ1-6; the match to TRBD1 covers 9 bases. The germline CDR1 and CDR2 sequences are SGHTA and FQGNSA. The CDR3 has 14 amino acids. The CDR3 DNA reads TGTGCCAGCAGCCCGGGACAGGGTCATTCTCCCCTCCACTTT. Protein sequence: CASSPGQGHSPLHF. Combining the CDR3 with reference TRBV7-2 and TRBJ1-6 gives the whole variable domain GAGVSQSPSNKVTEKGKDVELRCDPISGHTALYWYRQSLGQGLEFLIYFQGNSAPDKSGLPSDRFSAERTGGSVSTLTIQRTQQEDSAVYLCASSPGQGHSPLHFGNGTRLTVT.

The chain recombines TRBV3-1 (or the pseudogene TRBV3-2) with TRBJ2-2, with TRBD1 identical over 10 bases. Germline assignment: CDR1 LGHDT and CDR2 YNNKEL (reference sequence). V was clipped by 6 bases and J by 6 bases; unmatched bases: 10. The CDR3 has 16 residues. The CDR3 protein is CASRRQGADGAGELFF. In nucleotides, the CDR3 is TGTGCCAGCAGACGACAGGGGGCGGACGGGGCCGGGGAGCTGTTTTTT.

V and J are TRBV12-3 or TRBV12-4 and TRBJ2-4, with 11 bases aligning to TRBD2. The CDR3 is 13 amino acids. Trimming cost V 6 bases and J 9 bases; bases outside gene matches: 4. This CDR3 reads CASSGTSGAIQYF. The CDR3 DNA reads TGTGCCAGCAGCGGGACTAGCGGCGCCATTCAGTACTTC.